These T cell receptor beta chains were read from a single sample in a study of T cell repertoires in cytomegalovirus infection. TCRdb redid the calling of the reads with MiXCR, one entry per CDR3 protein. The sample records 200,000 or so distinct CDR3 sequences, about 20% being singletons. Sequenced: PBMCs. These receptor sequences come from a human donor in good health (CMV status not recorded). Some clones in this sample may be carry-over from other donors' samples. Each CDR3 is given with its conserved first and last residue. A D gene is named only where the DNA matches it firmly. Not every row has a clone size; where given, it reads once, few, many or a size class.

j_call | clone_size | d_call | v_call | cdr3_nt | cdr3_aa
TRBJ2-5 | - | - | TRBV7-8 | TGTGCCAGCAGCCCACGGGCGGCCCAAGAGACCCAGTACTTC | CASSPRAAQETQYF
TRBJ2-1 | many | - | TRBV7-2 | TGTGCCAGCAGCTTAGAGGATCGCTCCTACAATGAGCAGTTCTTC | CASSLEDRSYNEQFF
TRBJ1-1 | many | - | TRBV12-3/TRBV12-4 | TGTGCCAGCAGCCGACTCCAGAACACTGAAGCTTTCTTT | CASSRLQNTEAFF
TRBJ1-2 | many | - | TRBV7-3 | TGTGCCAGCAGCTTAAGACCGGAGGGTGATGGCTACACCTTC | CASSLRPEGDGYTF
TRBJ2-1 | few | TRBD1 | TRBV7-6 | TGTGCCAGCAGCTTAGACCTCGGACAGGGGGCCTACAATGAGCAGTTCTTC | CASSLDLGQGAYNEQFF
TRBJ2-2 | many | - | TRBV7-8 | TGTGCCAGCAGCTTAGTGGGAGGAGACACCGGGGAGCTGTTTTTT | CASSLVGGDTGELFF
TRBJ2-7 | many | - | TRBV7-9 | TGTGCCAGCAGCCCCCTCTCCTCCTACGAGCAGTACTTC | CASSPLSSYEQYF
TRBJ1-3 | few | - | TRBV6-1 | TGTGCCAGCAGGCGGACAGCCGACTCTGGAAACACCATATATTTT | CASRRTADSGNTIYF
TRBJ1-5 | few | - | TRBV28 | TGTGCCAGCATCCCCAGCCCCAATCAGCCCCAGCATTTT | CASIPSPNQPQHF
TRBJ2-3 | many | TRBD1 | TRBV4-1 | TGCGCCAGCAGCCAAGAGACAAGGGACAGGAGGGTGAATTTCGATACGCAGTATTTT | CASSQETRDRRVNFDTQYF
TRBJ1-1 | - | - | TRBV20-1 | TGCAGTGCTCGCAGGGGTGTTTCGGAAGCTTTCTTT | CSARRGVSEAFF
TRBJ1-1 | few | - | TRBV5-4 | TGTGCCAGCAGCTCGGGAGGTGGCATTAATAGTACTGAAGCTTTCTTT | CASSSGGGINSTEAFF
TRBJ2-5 | - | - | TRBV7-3 | TGTGCCAGCAGCGACTCTACTTCGTCCCGGCAAGAGACCCAGTACTTC | CASSDSTSSRQETQYF
TRBJ2-3 | - | - | TRBV6-6 | TGTGCCAGCAGTTACTCGACGTTAGTAGGGGATACGCAGTATTTT | CASSYSTLVGDTQYF
TRBJ2-1 | many | - | TRBV7-2 | TGTGCCAGCAGCTTAGTTGGGGGGCCCTACAATGAGCAGTTCTTC | CASSLVGGPYNEQFF
TRBJ2-2 | many | TRBD2 | TRBV7-6 | TGTGCCAGCAGCTCTCTAGCGGGAGAAATAGCCGGGGAGCTGTTTTTT | CASSSLAGEIAGELFF
TRBJ2-4 | - | - | TRBV3-1 | TGTGCCAGCAGCCAAAGAGTAGCCAAAAACATTCAGTACTTC | CASSQRVAKNIQYF
TRBJ2-1 | few | - | TRBV29-1 | TGCAGCGGACTTTTGGACAATGAGCAGTTCTTC | CSGLLDNEQFF
TRBJ1-6 | few | - | TRBV11-3 | TGTGCCAGCAGCTTGGGGGGGCCTGGAAGCTCCTATAATTCACCCCTCCACTTT | CASSLGGPGSSYNSPLHF
TRBJ2-7 | few | - | TRBV23-1 | TGCGCCAGCAGTCTGACGCAAAATTTGGACAACTCCTACGAGCAGTACTTC | CASSLTQNLDNSYEQYF
TRBJ1-2 | few | TRBD1 | TRBV5-1 | TGCGCCAGCAGCTCAGCCGGGACAGGGGCCGATAACTATGGCTACACCTTC | CASSSAGTGADNYGYTF
TRBJ2-3 | - | - | TRBV24-1 | TGTGCCACCAGTGATACCCCGGGACGGGAAAGAGGAGGAGATACGCAGTATTTT | CATSDTPGRERGGDTQYF
TRBJ1-5 | - | TRBD1 | TRBV9 | TGTGCCAGCAGCGCTCAGGGGGGCAATCAGCCCCAGCATTTT | CASSAQGGNQPQHF
TRBJ2-3 | few | TRBD2 | TRBV20-1 | TGCAGTGCCCGGCGACTAGCGGGCACAGATACGCAGTATTTT | CSARRLAGTDTQYF
TRBJ2-2 | - | - | TRBV3-1 | TGTGCCAGCAGCCAATCAACACCCGGGGAGCTGTTTTTT | CASSQSTPGELFF
TRBJ2-5 | - | - | TRBV7-2 | TGTGCCAGCAGTCAGACTGAGACCCAGTACTTC | CASSQTETQYF
TRBJ1-1 | - | - | TRBV12-3/TRBV12-4 | TGTGCCACTGCGGGGGACACTGAAGCTTTCTTT | CATAGDTEAFF
TRBJ2-7 | - | - | TRBV12-3/TRBV12-4 | TGTGCCAGCAGCCGCGGGACCCTCCGGGCCGGATGGCAGTACTTC | CASSRGTLRAGWQYF
TRBJ2-5 | - | TRBD2 | TRBV27 | TGTGCCAGCAGTTTATCAGCTAGCGGGAGTGCAAAGACCCAGTACTTC | CASSLSASGSAKTQYF
TRBJ2-3 | few | - | TRBV7-6 | TGTGCCAGCAGCTTAGGACAGTATGCAGATACGCAGTATTTT | CASSLGQYADTQYF
TRBJ2-7 | few | - | TRBV7-7 | TGTGCCAGCAGCGAATCACCGGGACGCGAGCAGTACTTC | CASSESPGREQYF
TRBJ2-1 | few | TRBD2 | TRBV12-3/TRBV12-4 | TGTGCCAGCCGGGGGGGCCGGGCCCACAATGAGCAGTTCTTC | CASRGGRAHNEQFF
TRBJ1-1 | - | - | TRBV29-1 | TGCAGCGTTGAAGTAGGGGCGGGGACTGAAGCTTTCTTT | CSVEVGAGTEAFF
TRBJ1-3 | - | TRBD1 | TRBV29-1 | TGCAGCGTTGCAGGGGGATTTGGAAACACCATATATTTT | CSVAGGFGNTIYF
TRBJ2-1 | - | - | TRBV6-2/TRBV6-3 | TGTGCCAGCATAGGAGTTTGGTACAATGAGCAGTTCTTC | CASIGVWYNEQFF
TRBJ1-1 | few | - | TRBV10-3 | TGTGCCATCAGTGGACAGGACTACACTGAAGCTTTCTTT | CAISGQDYTEAFF
TRBJ2-2 | - | - | TRBV7-2 | TGTGCCAGCAATAACGGGGAGCTGTTTTTT | CASNNGELFF
TRBJ2-1 | few | TRBD2 | TRBV6-2/TRBV6-3 | TGTGCCAGCAGTCAGACAACCGGACTAGCGGGAGAGGGGAGCTCCTACAATGAGCAGTTCTTC | CASSQTTGLAGEGSSYNEQFF